A single sample gave rise to the 32 T cell receptor beta chains below, sequenced in a study of breast tumors, draining lymph nodes, adjacent tissues. Axillary draining lymph nodes of breast cancer patients supplied the node samples. Via MiXCR, TCRdb re-called the multiplex PCR reads, giving one row per CDR3 protein. The profile shows 180,000 or so distinct CDR3 sequences, approximately 30% of them singletons. Material: axillary lymph node tissue. These receptors were collected from a female donor with breast cancer. Some clones in this sample may be carry-over from other donors' samples.

Of note for this clonotype: A junction end diverges from the germline sequence, so it may reflect a read error. V gene TRBV11-2 combines with J gene TRBJ1-5; D call uncertain. The CDR3 is made up of 16 amino acids. From germline, CDR1 is SGHAT and CDR2 FQNNGV. The CDR3 here is CASSSFLAANNEPQHF. The DNA for the CDR3 is TGTGCCAGCAGCTCGTTTCTAGCGGCGAACAATGAGCCCCAGCATTTT.

This clonotype was seen at least ten times. This chain links TRBV2 with TRBJ1-2, with TRBD1 matching over 8 bases. J lost 8 bases, V lost 11 bases, and 13 bases had no gene match. Germline V CDR1 and CDR2: SNHLY, FYNNEI. CDR3 length: 13 residues. The CDR3 here is CAANGNRGEGYTF. DNA for the CDR3: TGTGCCGCTAATGGCAACAGGGGGGAAGGCTACACCTTC.

This clonotype was observed many times. The genes are TRBV7-9 and TRBJ1-4; D gene ambiguous. Germline V gives CDR1 SEHNR, CDR2 FQNEAQ (reference sequence). Trimming took 2 bases from V and 7 from J, leaving 2 bases between them. This CDR3 has 11 residues. The CDR3: CASSLTEKLFF. In DNA, the CDR3 is TGTGCCAGCAGCTTAACTGAAAAACTGTTTTTT.

This clonotype was seen repeatedly, ten times or more. The chain has TRBV5-1 and TRBJ2-5; D not certain. Trimming cost V 5 bases and J 2 bases, with 10 bases left between them. CDR3 length: 13 residues. CDR1 and CDR2 from the germline V gene are SGHRS and YFSETQ. CDR3 nucleotide sequence: TGCGCCAGCAGTAAGAGCCATCAAGAGACCCAGTACTTC. Translated, it gives CASSKSHQETQYF.

The sample holds many counts of this clonotype. This chain's CDR3 is CASSLEGTGPQHF. The DNA of the CDR3 is TGCGCCAGCAGCTTGGAGGGAACGGGGCCCCAGCATTTT. This chain connects TRBV5-1 to TRBJ1-5; D is unresolved. Germline CDR1 and CDR2: SGHRS and YFSETQ. This CDR3 comprises 13 residues. Trimming removed 0 bases at V and 9 bases at J, with 10 bases between.

This clonotype showed up many times. The chain couples TRBV12-5 to TRBJ2-3; D is perhaps TRBD1 (5 bases). The CDR3 is made up of 17 amino acids. Trimming removed 0 bases at V and 1 base at J, with 14 bases between. CDR1 and CDR2 (germline): LGHNT, FRNRAP. For the CDR3, the DNA is TGTGCTAGTGGTTTGGTACAGAGGCAGGGTTGCACAGATACGCAGTATTTT. The encoded protein is CASGLVQRQGCTDTQYF.

Note on this clonotype: At one of its ends the junction is not consistent with the germline gene, which may arise from a read error. CDR3: CASKMRQYCNQPQHF. The CDR3 coding sequence is TGCGCCAGTAAAATGCGGCAGTATTGCAATCAGCCCCAGCATTTT. The chain joins TRBV19 to TRBJ1-5; no reliable D call. This CDR3 is built from 15 residues. The germline CDR1 and CDR2 sequences are LNHDA and SQIVND (reference sequence).

This clonotype was seen repeatedly, ten times or more. The gene calls are TRBV2 and TRBJ2-3; D uncertain. The CDR3 runs to 14 residues. With 7 bases removed from V and 1 base from J, the gap between germline ends came to 12 bases. Germline-derived CDR1 and CDR2 are SNHLY and FYNNEI. CDR3 sequence: CASTGPPGTDTQYF. The CDR3 DNA sequence: TGTGCCAGCACAGGTCCCCCCGGCACAGATACGCAGTATTTT.

This clonotype was detected ten times or more. The chain joins TRBV7-3 to TRBJ2-3, with D tentatively TRBD2 (5 bases). The V gene's germline CDR1 is SGHTA and CDR2 FQGTGA. CDR3 length equals 15 residues. Between the trimmed V and J ends, which lost 5 bases and 2 bases, there was a span of 14 bases. CDR3 protein: CASSRTSMFTDTQYF. The DNA of the CDR3 is TGTGCCAGCAGCCGCACTAGTATGTTCACAGATACGCAGTATTTT.

As concerns this clonotype: The junction and the germline gene differ at one end; a read error may be behind it. The rearrangement joins TRBV29-1 to TRBJ2-7; 15 positions agree with TRBD2. In germline, CDR1 is SQVTM, CDR2 ANQGSEA. CDR3 size: 17 residues. The CDR3 loop reads CNVENWGLAGGRNERYF. DNA of the CDR3: TGCAACGTTGAAAATTGGGGACTAGCGGGAGGCAGGAACGAGCGGTACTTC.

This clonotype was seen at least ten times. The CDR3 spells CASSLVQSTGELFF. DNA of the CDR3: TGTGCCAGCAGCTTGGTACAATCTACCGGGGAGCTGTTTTTT. The genes are TRBV5-5 and TRBJ2-2; no clear D gene. Germline CDR1 SGHKS, CDR2 YYEKEE (reference sequence). The CDR3 contains 14 residues. The ends were cut back, 0 bases at V and 5 bases at J, with 8 bases in the middle.

Many counts were recorded for this clonotype. This chain connects TRBV20-1 to TRBJ2-5; 8 positions match TRBD2. CDR3 length: 14 amino acids. J lost 4 bases, V lost 8 bases, and 12 bases had no gene match. Per the germline V gene, CDR1 is DFQATT and CDR2 is SNEGSKA (reference sequence). The DNA of the CDR3 is TGCAGTCCCGATTCGGTAGCGGGGTTAGAGACCCAGTACTTC. Amino acids: CSPDSVAGLETQYF.

A note on this clonotype: This may be a read error, as it is one base from a much larger clone. The chain uses TRBV20-1 and TRBJ2-2, with D uncertain. The CDR3 is made up of 17 amino acids. Looked up from germline, CDR1 is DFQATT and CDR2 is SNEGSKA (reference sequence). Trimming stripped 1 base from V and 4 bases from J, with 19 bases between. The DNA for the CDR3 is TGCAGTGCTAGAGCGAACTCGCCACCTGCACGCACCGGGGAGCTGTTTTTT. This gives the protein CSARANSPPARTGELFF.

The chain employs TRBV5-1 and TRBJ1-1, with D hard to call. Germline-derived CDR1 and CDR2 are SGHRS and YFSETQ. V lost 3 bases, J lost 5 bases, and 11 bases lay in between. The length of the CDR3 is 13 residues. In nucleotides, the CDR3 is TGCGCCAGCAGCTCGACGGGAGGGACTGAAGCTTTCTTT. Protein product: CASSSTGGTEAFF.

This clonotype was counted at least ten times. The rearrangement links TRBV20-1 to TRBJ2-7; no firm D call. Trimming took off 0 bases at V and 1 base at J, with 16 bases between the two ends. The CDR3 spans 16 residues. Germline V gives CDR1 DFQATT, CDR2 SNEGSKA (reference sequence). The CDR3 protein is CSARDPGPSKSYEQYF. CDR3 DNA: TGCAGTGCTAGAGACCCTGGCCCCTCGAAGTCCTACGAGCAGTACTTC.

The V and J genes are TRBV6-5 and TRBJ1-5; the D is unclear. Germline loops: CDR1 MNHEY, CDR2 SVGAGI. Deletions cut 5 bases from V and 5 bases from J, with 13 bases between. The CDR3 extends over 14 amino acids. This CDR3 is CASSAQAGYQPQHF. CDR3 nucleotide sequence: TGTGCCAGCAGTGCCCAAGCGGGATATCAGCCCCAGCATTTT.

This clonotype has a single count. This CDR3 is missing its conserved last phenylalanine or tryptophan, likely due to a read error. The J gene is TRBJ2-3, the V gene TRBV19; D is possibly TRBD2 (7 bases). The CDR3 covers 16 residues. Germline CDR1 reads LNHDA; CDR2 reads SQIVND (reference sequence). CDR3 amino acids: CASSIRGALGTGTQYS. Here the CDR3 DNA reads TGTGCCAGTAGTATCCGGGGGGCGCTGGGCACAGGTACGCAGTATTCT.

A note on this clonotype: A read error may be the cause here, since a much bigger clone is one base away. V is TRBV6-2 or TRBV6-3 and J is TRBJ2-2, with TRBD1 as a possible D gene (6 bases). Trimming left V 5 bases short and J 4 bases short, with 26 bases between. The germline CDR1 and CDR2 sequences are MNHEY and SVGEGT. The CDR3 has 19 residues. The DNA of the CDR3 is TGTGCCAGCAGTCCCCGCCTTCAGGGAGTGTCAGGGGCCACCGGGGAGCTGTTTTTT. Translation: CASSPRLQGVSGATGELFF.

This clonotype occurred many times. V is TRBV2 and J is TRBJ2-1; D unresolved. V lost 6 bases and J 0 bases, leaving 21 bases between the germline ends. This CDR3 is 18 amino acids long. From germline, CDR1 is SNHLY and CDR2 FYNNEI. CDR3 nucleotides: TGTGCCAGCAGGCCCCGCCCCTCAGGACGGAGCTCCTACAATGAGCAGTTCTTC. Translation gives CASRPRPSGRSSYNEQFF.

V and J are TRBV7-3 and TRBJ2-3; 10 bases match TRBD2. Trimming at V came to 5 bases and at J to 6 bases, leaving 11 bases not matched to a gene. CDR3 length equals 16 residues. Germline V gene lookup returns CDR1 SGHTA and CDR2 FQGTGA. This CDR3 reads CASSPASGGRSDTQYF. CDR3 nucleotide sequence: TGTGCCAGCAGCCCCGCTAGCGGGGGCAGGTCGGATACGCAGTATTTT. The whole variable domain, filled in from reference TRBV7-3 and TRBJ2-3, reads GAGVSQTPSNKVTEKGKYVELRCDPISGHTALYWYRQSLGQGPEFLIYFQGTGAADDSGLPNDRFFAVRPEGSVSTLKIQRTERGDSAVYLCASSPASGGRSDTQYFGPGTRLTVL.

This clonotype was seen repeatedly, ten times or more. The chain has TRBV6-2 or TRBV6-3 and TRBJ2-1, with D hard to call. With 5 bases removed from V and 1 base from J, the gap between germline ends came to 15 bases. This CDR3 is 16 amino acids long. Germline V lookup: CDR1 MNHEY, CDR2 SVGEGT. CDR3 DNA: TGTGCCAGCAGTACGCCCCGAGTAGGGTCCTACAATGAGCAGTTCTTC. Amino acids: CASSTPRVGSYNEQFF.

The V gene is TRBV24-1, the J gene TRBJ2-3; D is uncertain. CDR1 and CDR2 (germline): KGHDR, SFDVKD. The CDR3 is 15 amino acids. Trimming cost V 1 base and J 4 bases, with 11 bases left between them. The CDR3, as DNA: TGTGCCACCAGTGATTTAGCCCGACGGTCAGATACGCAGTATTTT. Amino acid sequence: CATSDLARRSDTQYF.

This clonotype was found a few times. The rearrangement links TRBV6-5 to TRBJ1-2, with D possibly being TRBD1 (5 bases). V gave up 5 bases and J gave up 4 bases, with 14 bases separating them. The CDR3 is 14 residues long. Germline V lookup: CDR1 MNHEY, CDR2 SVGAGI. The CDR3 sequence is CASSRARAGYGYTF. The DNA of the CDR3 is TGTGCCAGCAGTCGGGCCAGGGCGGGCTATGGCTACACCTTC.

Of note for this clonotype: This may be a read error, as it is one base from a much larger clone. The chain has TRBV6-1 and TRBJ2-7, with 8 bases matching TRBD1. Germline CDR1 is MNHNS and CDR2 is SASEGT. The CDR3 spans 14 residues. As DNA, the CDR3 is TGTGCCAGCAGTCCCGGGACAGGCCCCTACGGGCAGTACTTC. Its protein is CASSPGTGPYGQYF.

The chain employs TRBV11-2 and TRBJ2-3, with 9 positions matching TRBD2. CDR1 is SGHAT and CDR2 is FQNNGV in the germline V gene. The length of the CDR3 is 19 residues. V dropped 5 bases and J dropped 7; count of bases not matched to a gene: 22. CDR3 loop: CASSPVFAGGPGYSNTQYF. In nucleotides, the CDR3 is TGTGCCAGCAGCCCCGTCTTTGCGGGAGGGCCGGGCTACTCCAATACGCAGTATTTT.

As concerns this clonotype: One base away lies a much larger clone, so this may be a sequencing read error. V gene TRBV19 combines with J gene TRBJ2-4; possible D gene TRBD1, 6 bases. Germline CDR1 LNHDA, CDR2 SQIVND (reference sequence). Trimming stripped 1 base from V and 9 bases from J, with 10 bases between. CDR3 size: 13 residues. DNA of the CDR3: TGTGCCAGTAGTATAGCACAGGGTGGCATTCAGTACTTC. Translating gives CASSIAQGGIQYF.

This clonotype has a count of ten or more. The CDR3 DNA reads as TGTGCCAGCAGTTTATCGACAGGGGGAGGTCAGCCCCAGCATTTT. Protein sequence: CASSLSTGGGQPQHF. The J gene is TRBJ1-5, the V gene TRBV12-3 or TRBV12-4; TRBD1 aligns across 9 bases. The junction had 5 bases not matched to a gene; V was cut back by 2 bases and J by 6 bases. The CDR3 contains 15 residues.

This clonotype has more than one count but fewer than ten. A much larger clone lies a single base off, so this may be a read error. The genes are TRBV27 and TRBJ1-2; D is unresolved. V lost 6 bases, J lost 10 bases, and 24 bases lay in between. CDR3 size: 15 residues. CDR1 MNHEY and CDR2 SMNVEV come from the germline V gene (reference sequence). CDR3 DNA sequence: TGTGCCAGCAGACGCCTCGGTGGGGATTCGGGTGACTACACCTTC. Amino acids: CASRRLGGDSGDYTF.

This clonotype was counted many times. The chain employs TRBV7-2 and TRBJ1-5, with TRBD1 identical over 9 bases. V was pared by 6 bases and J by 6 bases, with 3 bases of the junction left unmatched. Germline CDR1 SGHTA, CDR2 FQGNSA. CDR3 length: 13 residues. The CDR3 loop is CASSDRGGQPQHF. CDR3 coding DNA: TGTGCCAGCAGTGACAGGGGGGGTCAGCCCCAGCATTTT.

This clonotype has a count of ten or more. This chain connects TRBV12-3 or TRBV12-4 to TRBJ2-1; a possible D gene is TRBD2 (8 bases). This CDR3 has 16 residues. The germline V and J ends were trimmed by 5 bases and 8 bases, with 22 bases remaining between them. CDR3 region: CASSPQGGGRRDEQFF. The CDR3 nucleotides are TGTGCCAGCAGTCCCCAAGGGGGCGGGAGGCGGGATGAGCAGTTCTTC.

There are many counts of this clonotype. The chain carries TRBV11-2 and TRBJ2-1; 11 positions match TRBD2. Trimming took 5 bases from V and 6 from J; bases not matched to a gene: 9. Germline V gene sequence: CDR1 SGHAT, CDR2 FQNNGV. The CDR3 loop spans 16 amino acids. The CDR3: CASSPYYTSGGNEQFF. CDR3 DNA: TGTGCCAGCAGCCCATACTACACTAGCGGGGGCAATGAGCAGTTCTTC.

V gene TRBV28 combines with J gene TRBJ2-1; D is perhaps TRBD1 (6 bases). Trimming removed 11 bases from V and 10 bases from J, with 15 bases in between. This CDR3 contains 11 residues. Germline V CDR1 and CDR2: MDHEN, SYDVKM. The CDR3 nucleotides read TGTGCCGGCGTACAGGGCCTGGAGCAGTTCTTC. It encodes CAGVQGLEQFF.